This TCR beta chain was retrieved from a study of shared T cell receptors in the human thymus. V lost 1 base and J lost 3; bases outside the gene matches: 0. Germline V gene lookup returns CDR1 LNHNV and CDR2 YYDKDF (reference sequence). The CDR3 runs to 15 residues. Data came from immunoSEQ multiplex PCR; TCRdb stores just in-frame clones and leaves some out. The sample lists 450,000 to 650,000 clones; approximately 78% were seen once. These data were also filed under a second study, of human thymus T cells. That report notes: Repertoires sampled from thymus and blood appeared biased in V and J gene usage. Related research found strongly overlapping thymic repertoires in unrelated individuals.

Material for sequencing was thymocytes. The V gene is TRBV15, the J gene TRBJ1-3, with 10 bases aligning to TRBD1. This TCR derives from a boy under two years old with a congenital heart defect. For the CDR3, the DNA is TGTGCCACCAGCAGAGGGACAGGGGGTGGAAACACCATATATTTT. Protein product: CATSRGTGGGNTIYF.